This T cell receptor beta chain stems from a study of T cells in women clearing cervical HPV infection. CDR3 length: 12 residues. Germline V gene lookup returns CDR1 SGHRS and CDR2 YFSETQ. The method was immunoSEQ multiplex PCR; TCRdb's version includes in-frame clones alone and lacks a portion of them. This sample's clone table lists under 50,000 clones. Concerning this clone itself: The read falls 3 residues short of the CDR3 end, and the missing part is taken from the germline J gene.

This clonotype was sampled from a woman aged 18-69 years with a cervical HPV16 infection that either progressed to CIN3+ or cleared (not recorded which). V gene TRBV5-1 combines with J gene TRBJ2-3, with 7 bases that match TRBD1. Sequencing was done on a sample of blood buffy coat. This CDR3 is CASSLEGASQYF. The DNA read from the CDR3 is TGCGCCAGCAGCTTGGAGGGGGCCTCG. Full variable domain (remainder filled in from reference TRBV5-1 and TRBJ2-3): KAGVTQTPRYLIKTRGQQVTLSCSPISGHRSVSWYQQTPGQGLQFLFEYFSETQRNKGNFPGRFSGRQFSNSRSEMNVSTLELGDSALYLCASSLEGASQYFGPGTRLTVL.